The 32 T cell receptor beta chains below all came from one sample that was sequenced in a study of blood T cell repertoires in COVID-19 (dated by TCRdb to about 2020). Libraries came from the immunoSEQ multiplex PCR assay. TCRdb obtained this table from immuneACCESS and retained in-frame rearrangements with V and J assigned. These tables miss some clones; where compared with another copy, unresolved V genes account for less than half of the shortfall, and the remainder is unexplained. Here the sample has about 330,000 clones; 87% occur a single time. The ten largest account for roughly 1% of the sample. Specimen: PBMCs or T cells enriched from blood (not recorded which). All receptors derive from a woman younger than 45 who had recovered from COVID-19.

The V gene is TRBV9, the J gene TRBJ1-2; D not resolved. The CDR3 runs 15 residues. The V gene lost 0 bases and the J gene lost 0 bases, with 9 bases spanning the gap. CDR1 SGDLS and CDR2 YYNGEE come from the germline V gene. Here the CDR3 reads CASSVAEIANYGYTF. The DNA for the CDR3 is TGTGCCAGCAGCGTAGCGGAGATCGCTAACTATGGCTACACCTTC.

The CDR3: CASSLGSRGEQFF. CDR3 nucleotide sequence: TGTGCCAGCAGTTTAGGGTCGCGGGGTGAGCAGTTCTTC. The chain employs TRBV27 and TRBJ2-1, with D tentatively TRBD2 (6 bases). Germline CDR1 and CDR2: MNHEY and SMNVEV (reference sequence). With 2 bases removed from V and 9 bases from J, the gap between germline ends came to 11 bases. CDR3 length: 13 residues.

V gene TRBV18 combines with J gene TRBJ1-6; a weak D match, TRBD1 (6 bases). V was shortened by 2 bases and J by 6 bases, with 17 bases between the two germline ends. From germline, CDR1 is KGHSH and CDR2 LQKENI. The CDR3 contains 17 residues. The DNA of the CDR3 is TGTGCCAGCTCACCATGGGAGGGGGTCTTTAGTAATTCACCCCTCCACTTT. This encodes CASSPWEGVFSNSPLHF.

The CDR3 loop is CASRGMGLPQGSYEQYF. CDR3 DNA: TGTGCCAGCAGGGGGATGGGACTCCCCCAAGGCTCCTACGAGCAGTACTTC. This chain uses TRBV5-6 with TRBJ2-7; D might be TRBD2 (6 bases). V shed 5 bases and J shed 0 bases, with 21 bases lying between them. Germline CDR1 reads SGHDT; CDR2 reads YYEEEE. The CDR3 extends over 17 amino acids.

The chain links TRBV27 to TRBJ1-2; a possible D gene is TRBD1 (6 bases). V was pared by 3 bases and J by 4 bases, with 12 bases between. The CDR3 is 14 residues long. The germline V gene has CDR1 MNHEY and CDR2 SMNVEV (reference sequence). CDR3 DNA: TGTGCCAGCAGTTTCGGAACAGGGCTCTATGGCTACACCTTC. It yields the protein CASSFGTGLYGYTF.

The V and J genes are TRBV2 and TRBJ1-5; 8 bases map to TRBD1. Germline values: CDR1 SNHLY, CDR2 FYNNEI. V was pared by 4 bases and J by 6 bases, with 5 bases of the junction left unmatched. CDR3 length equals 14 residues. CDR3 nucleotide sequence: TGTGCCAGCAGTGTGGACAGGGAAGGTCAGCCCCAGCATTTT. It translates to CASSVDREGQPQHF. Variable domain in full (rest from reference TRBV2 and TRBJ1-5): EPEVTQTPSHQVTQMGQEVILRCVPISNHLYFYWYRQILGQKVEFLVSFYNNEISEKSEIFDDQFSVERPDGSNFTLKIRSTKLEDSAMYFCASSVDREGQPQHFGDGTRLSIL.

The CDR3 sequence: CASSLRPADTQYF. The CDR3 DNA follows: TGTGCCAGCAGCTTACGCCCAGCAGATACGCAGTATTTT. The chain combines TRBV7-9 with TRBJ2-3; no firm D call. The CDR3 covers 13 residues. The V gene lost 2 bases and the J gene lost 4 bases, with 7 bases spanning the gap. The germline CDR1 and CDR2 sequences are SEHNR and FQNEAQ (reference sequence).

The V gene is TRBV15, the J gene TRBJ1-3; a possible D gene is TRBD1 (5 bases). Germline lookup yields CDR1 LNHNV and CDR2 YYDKDF (reference sequence). CDR3 size: 15 residues. V dropped 7 bases and J dropped 0 bases, with 13 bases sitting between them. Here the CDR3 reads CATTPRGSSGNTIYF. The CDR3 coding sequence is TGTGCCACCACCCCCCGGGGGAGCTCTGGAAACACCATATATTTT.

V and J are TRBV5-4 and TRBJ1-1; possible D gene TRBD1, 5 bases. The CDR3 runs 13 residues. From germline, CDR1 is SGHNT and CDR2 YYREEE (reference sequence). Trimming removed 5 bases from V and 4 bases from J, with 12 bases in between. CDR3 sequence (DNA): TGTGCCAGCAGGACAGAGTCGTTCACTGAAGCTTTCTTT. It codes for CASRTESFTEAFF.

The chain combines TRBV5-6 with TRBJ1-2; D might be TRBD1 (6 bases). Trimming took 1 base from V and 2 from J, leaving 12 bases between them. There are 15 residues in the CDR3. Germline V gene data show CDR1 as SGHDT and CDR2 as YYEEEE. DNA for the CDR3: TGTGCCAGCAGCTTGTTCTGGGGGCGGAACTATGGCTACACCTTC. Residues: CASSLFWGRNYGYTF.

V is TRBV4-1 and J is TRBJ1-6, with 8 bases aligning to TRBD1. Germline trimming cut 0 bases from V and 4 bases from J; bases unmatched to any gene: 11. The germline CDR1 and CDR2 sequences are MGHRA and YSYEKL. The CDR3 runs to 19 residues. The CDR3 loop reads CASSQDPGGVSRYNSPLHF. The CDR3 region has the DNA TGCGCCAGCAGCCAAGATCCAGGGGGCGTTTCGAGATATAATTCACCCCTCCACTTT.

The count of this clone is one. The rearrangement joins TRBV6-6 to TRBJ2-7, with 8 positions matching TRBD1. The J segment lost 6 bases and the V segment lost 5 bases, leaving 12 bases of the junction unmatched. This CDR3 is 15 amino acids long. Germline V gene lookup returns CDR1 MNHNY and CDR2 SVGAGI (reference sequence). In nucleotides, the CDR3 is TGTGCCAGCAGTCCAATGGACAGGGACCTCAGCGAGCAGTACTTC. Amino acid sequence: CASSPMDRDLSEQYF.

V is TRBV7-8 and J is TRBJ2-7; 8 bases match TRBD1. The junction had 6 bases not matched to a gene; V was cut back by 5 bases and J by 0 bases. CDR1 SGHVS and CDR2 FQNEAQ come from the germline V gene. This CDR3 comprises 15 residues. The CDR3 here is CASSAGQGPSYEQYF. As DNA, the CDR3 is TGTGCCAGCAGCGCCGGACAGGGTCCCTCCTACGAGCAGTACTTC.

This chain uses TRBV2 with TRBJ1-2; TRBD1 agrees at 8 bases. CDR1 and CDR2 (germline): SNHLY, FYNNEI. The CDR3 length is 13 residues. V shed 6 bases and J 7 bases; nucleotides not matched to a gene: 7. The CDR3 here is CASRGQGPGGYTF. The CDR3 nucleotides read TGTGCCAGCAGAGGACAGGGTCCGGGTGGCTACACCTTC.

The V call is TRBV28, the J call TRBJ1-1, with TRBD1 matching over 9 bases. V lost 7 bases and J lost 5; bases outside the gene matches: 20. Germline V CDR1 and CDR2: MDHEN, SYDVKM. This CDR3 has 18 residues. Here the CDR3 DNA reads TGTGCCAGCACGAGGCCGCGTTACCGGGACAGGGTTTGGACTGAAGCTTTCTTT. Encoded protein: CASTRPRYRDRVWTEAFF.

This chain links TRBV7-2 with TRBJ2-5, with D tentatively TRBD2 (7 bases). V was shortened by 7 bases and J by 5 bases, with 17 bases between the two germline ends. Germline CDR1 and CDR2: SGHTA and FQGNSA. The CDR3 is 14 residues long. The CDR3 DNA sequence: TGTGCCAGCAACATCCGCCGGGGGGCTGAGACCCAGTACTTC. It is translated as CASNIRRGAETQYF.

V gene TRBV28 combines with J gene TRBJ1-2, with TRBD1 matching 8 bases. The CDR3 is 15 residues long. V trimming: 7 bases; J trimming: 4 bases; junction bases outside the gene matches: 11. From germline, CDR1 is MDHEN and CDR2 SYDVKM. The CDR3 spells CASKKGQETFYGYTF. Here the CDR3 DNA reads TGTGCCAGCAAAAAGGGACAGGAGACTTTCTATGGCTACACCTTC.

Notes on this clone: Other DNA sequences within the sample encode an identical CDR3. V usage is TRBV5-4 and J usage is TRBJ2-5; 9 bases align to TRBD2. The CDR3 loop spans 14 amino acids. The ends lost 1 base at V and 2 bases at J; junction bases unmatched: 0. Germline V gene lookup returns CDR1 SGHNT and CDR2 YYREEE (reference sequence). The chain's CDR3 is CASSLSGGQETQYF. The CDR3 DNA is TGTGCCAGCAGCTTGAGCGGGGGGCAAGAGACCCAGTACTTC. The entire variable domain, with the rest obtained from reference TRBV5-4 and TRBJ2-5, is as follows: ETGVTQSPTHLIKTRGQQVTLRCSSQSGHNTVSWYQQALGQGPQFIFQYYREEENGRGNFPPRFSGLQFPNYSSELNVNALELDDSALYLCASSLSGGQETQYFGPGTRLLVL.

The CDR3 bases are TGTGCCAGCTCACCGGGACAGGGTTTGGAAAAACTGTTTTTT. Translated: CASSPGQGLEKLFF. The chain recombines TRBV16 with TRBJ1-4; 9 bases are shared with TRBD1. After removal of 8 bases from V and 8 bases from J, the junction contained 9 bases not matched to a gene. Germline CDR1 is KGHSY and CDR2 is FQNENV. This CDR3 is built from 14 residues.

V usage is TRBV2 and J usage is TRBJ2-1; D is possibly TRBD2 (6 bases). The CDR3 totals 11 residues. V was shortened by 4 bases and J by 15 bases, with 13 bases between the two germline ends. Germline V gene data show CDR1 as SNHLY and CDR2 as FYNNEI. CDR3 sequence reads: CASSVRERWFF. CDR3 nucleotides: TGTGCCAGCAGTGTCCGGGAGAGGTGGTTCTTC. Full variable domain (missing parts from reference TRBV2 and TRBJ2-1): EPEVTQTPSHQVTQMGQEVILRCVPISNHLYFYWYRQILGQKVEFLVSFYNNEISEKSEIFDDQFSVERPDGSNFTLKIRSTKLEDSAMYFCASSVRERWFFGPGTRLTVL.

The chain employs TRBV19 and TRBJ1-5, with a possible D match to TRBD1 (6 bases). CDR1 is LNHDA and CDR2 is SQIVND in the germline V gene (reference sequence). With 10 bases removed from V and 3 bases from J, the gap between germline ends came to 19 bases. The CDR3 has 15 residues. The CDR3 DNA follows: TGTGCCACCACGCCCACAGGGATAAACAATCAGCCCCAGCATTTT. This encodes CATTPTGINNQPQHF.

In nucleotides, the CDR3 is TGTGCCAGTAGTCCCGGAGTGTCTTCAAAGCATTTT. It is translated as CASSPGVSSKHF. The genes are TRBV19 and TRBJ1-5; D gene ambiguous. CDR3 length equals 12 residues. V was cut by 5 bases and J by 14 bases, with 16 bases left in between. CDR1 is LNHDA and CDR2 is SQIVND in the germline V gene (reference sequence).

The rearrangement links TRBV12-3 or TRBV12-4 to TRBJ2-1; possible D gene TRBD1, 5 bases. The CDR3 contains 12 residues. Deletions cut 2 bases from V and 8 bases from J, with 7 bases between. The CDR3 nucleotides read TGTGCCAGCAGTTTAATAGGGGATGAGCAGTTCTTC. Protein: CASSLIGDEQFF.

This rearrangement joins TRBV27 to TRBJ1-1, with D perhaps TRBD1 (6 bases). This CDR3 is built from 14 residues. V was trimmed by 6 bases and J by 4 bases, leaving 15 bases between them. The germline gives CDR1 MNHEY, CDR2 SMNVEV (reference sequence). The CDR3 DNA is TGTGCCAGCAGGCAACAGGGCGGGGGCACTGAAGCTTTCTTT. Translated: CASRQQGGGTEAFF.

In its sample, this clone was seen once. The chain joins TRBV28 to TRBJ1-5, with D maybe TRBD1 (6 bases). Germline assignment: CDR1 MDHEN and CDR2 SYDVKM. This CDR3 is built from 15 residues. The V end lost 3 bases, the J end lost 9 bases, and 18 bases lay between the germline ends. The CDR3 nucleotides are TGTGCCAGCAGTTTCAGGGGACGGCGTCAGAGGCCCCAGCATTTT. Protein product: CASSFRGRRQRPQHF.

The V and J genes are TRBV5-5 and TRBJ1-6; D ambiguous. CDR3 length equals 18 residues. V was pared by 0 bases and J by 0 bases, with 13 bases between. The germline gives CDR1 SGHKS, CDR2 YYEKEE (reference sequence). CDR3 DNA: TGTGCCAGCAGCTTGGCCGTTCGGGAGAGCTCCTATAATTCACCCCTCCACTTT. This gives the protein CASSLAVRESSYNSPLHF.

The rearrangement joins TRBV21-1 to TRBJ2-3; the table's D call, TRBD2, was not checked against the DNA. TRBV21-1 is noted as a pseudogene. This CDR3 spans 19 amino acids. In DNA form, the CDR3 reads TGTGCCAGCAGCAAAGGGGTTTCGGGGGGGGCGCTTCGGGCAGATACGCAGTATTTT. Amino acids: CASSKGVSGGALRADTQYF.

The chain has TRBV28 and TRBJ2-1; 11 bases are a match to TRBD2. The CDR3 totals 17 residues. V shed 8 bases and J 2 bases; nucleotides not matched to a gene: 11. The V gene's germline CDR1 is MDHEN and CDR2 SYDVKM. The CDR3 nucleotides are TGTGCCAGCCCGGGCCCCACTAGCGGGGGTGCCTACAATGAGCAGTTCTTC. Translated, it gives CASPGPTSGGAYNEQFF.

The rearrangement links TRBV6-5 to TRBJ2-7, with D perhaps matching TRBD2 (6 bases). Germline assignment: CDR1 MNHEY and CDR2 SVGAGI. The CDR3 extends over 15 amino acids. V gave up 9 bases and J gave up 1 base, with 19 bases separating them. The CDR3 loop is CASRDRGRGSYEQYF. The DNA of the CDR3 is TGTGCCAGTAGAGACCGAGGCCGGGGGTCCTACGAGCAGTACTTC.

This sequence joins TRBV28 and TRBJ2-3; no firm D call. The CDR3 totals 14 residues. Deletions cut 7 bases from V and 2 bases from J, with 13 bases between. Germline V CDR1 and CDR2: MDHEN, SYDVKM. The CDR3 here is CASTFGGSTDTQYF. The DNA for the CDR3 is TGTGCCAGCACTTTCGGCGGCTCCACAGATACGCAGTATTTT.

The V gene is TRBV18, the J gene TRBJ1-5; a weak D match, TRBD1 (6 bases). This CDR3 has 16 residues. V gave up 3 bases and J gave up 2 bases, with 14 bases separating them. CDR1 and CDR2 from the germline V gene are KGHSH and LQKENI. The CDR3 spells CASSPETGGGNQPQHF. CDR3 DNA: TGTGCCAGCTCACCGGAGACAGGCGGCGGCAATCAGCCCCAGCATTTT.

The chain joins TRBV2 to TRBJ2-1; TRBD1 aligns across 8 bases. CDR1 is SNHLY, CDR2 FYNNEI, per germline. This CDR3 is 16 amino acids long. The trim removed 4 bases at V and 0 bases at J, leaving 5 bases unmatched. CDR3 sequence: CASSVQGASSYNEQFF. The CDR3 region has the DNA TGTGCCAGCAGTGTCCAGGGGGCGAGCTCCTACAATGAGCAGTTCTTC.